Listed here are 12 T cell receptor beta chains from one sample, sequenced in a study of blood T cell repertoires in COVID-19. TCRdb's table, derived via immunoSEQ multiplex PCR, lists solely in-frame clones and lacks some. Among fewer than 400,000 clones listed, around nine tenths were seen once. Specimen: PBMCs or T cells enriched from blood (not recorded which). The receptor source for this set is a woman aged 45-65 years who had recovered from COVID-19.

The rearrangement uses TRBV11-2 and TRBJ2-2, with a tentative D call TRBD2 (6 bases). In germline, CDR1 is SGHAT, CDR2 FQNNGV. The CDR3 consists of 15 residues. Trimming removed 3 bases from V and 4 bases from J, with 12 bases in between. This CDR3 reads CASSFAGRGTGELFF. In nucleotides, the CDR3 is TGTGCCAGCAGCTTTGCGGGACGCGGCACCGGGGAGCTGTTTTTT.

V is TRBV28 and J is TRBJ2-7; no reliable D call. V was shortened by 6 bases and J by 5 bases, with 11 bases between the two germline ends. The CDR3 runs to 12 residues. CDR1 and CDR2 (germline): MDHEN, SYDVKM. CDR3 amino acids: CASSSWAHEQYF. The CDR3 DNA reads as TGTGCCAGCAGCTCCTGGGCCCACGAGCAGTACTTC.

The gene calls are TRBV27 and TRBJ1-1; maybe TRBD1 (6 bases). Looked up from germline, CDR1 is MNHEY and CDR2 is SMNVEV (reference sequence). V lost 5 bases and J 0 bases, leaving 16 bases between the germline ends. The CDR3 spans 16 residues. CDR3: CASSPWTEGLNTEAFF. The CDR3, as DNA: TGTGCCAGCAGTCCCTGGACAGAGGGCCTGAACACTGAAGCTTTCTTT.

V and J are TRBV6-1 and TRBJ2-3; no definite D call. Germline loops: CDR1 MNHNS, CDR2 SASEGT. The CDR3 runs 16 residues. V was trimmed by 1 base and J by 3 bases, leaving 14 bases between them. The CDR3 is CASSEVWARLTDTQYF. Written as DNA, the CDR3 is TGTGCCAGCAGTGAAGTGTGGGCGCGTTTAACAGATACGCAGTATTTT.

The rearrangement links TRBV5-5 to TRBJ2-5; D perhaps matches TRBD1 (5 bases). V was cut by 8 bases and J by 0 bases, with 11 bases left in between. Germline V gene lookup returns CDR1 SGHKS and CDR2 YYEKEE (reference sequence). The CDR3 has 13 amino acids. CDR3 loop: CASHPGNQETQYF. In nucleotides, the CDR3 is TGTGCCAGTCATCCAGGGAACCAAGAGACCCAGTACTTC.

This clone appeared a few times. At the DNA level, this CDR3 is encoded by other sequences in the same sample as well. The chain links TRBV6-5 to TRBJ2-1; 7 bases match TRBD1. The germline V gene has CDR1 MNHEY and CDR2 SVGAGI. The ends lost 5 bases at V and 8 bases at J; junction bases unmatched: 3. The CDR3 runs 12 residues. This CDR3 is CASSLQGDEQFF. The CDR3 bases are TGTGCCAGCAGTCTCCAGGGGGATGAGCAGTTCTTC.

The J gene is TRBJ2-5, the V gene TRBV9; D is ambiguous. The CDR3 length is 14 residues. Germline CDR1 is SGDLS and CDR2 is YYNGEE. Deletions cut 0 bases from V and 5 bases from J, with 11 bases between. In DNA form, the CDR3 reads TGTGCCAGCAGCGTAGGCCTAGGTAGTGAGACCCAGTACTTC. This codes for CASSVGLGSETQYF.

The chain recombines TRBV6-5 with TRBJ2-5; D perhaps matches TRBD2 (5 bases). The CDR3 sequence is 15 residues long. V was pared by 5 bases and J by 7 bases, with 20 bases between. Germline CDR1 MNHEY, CDR2 SVGAGI. The CDR3 bases are TGTGCCAGCAGTAACGCGGGTCCCTCACATGGGACCCAGTACTTC. Translated: CASSNAGPSHGTQYF.

The chain is built from TRBV3-1 (or the pseudogene TRBV3-2) and TRBJ1-2, with a tentative D call TRBD1 (5 bases). V shed 1 base and J shed 6 bases, with 12 bases lying between them. The CDR3 consists of 14 residues. Germline V CDR1 and CDR2: LGHDT, YNNKEL (reference sequence). CDR3 loop: CASSQGFPGDGYTF. The DNA of the CDR3 is TGTGCCAGCAGCCAAGGGTTCCCGGGGGATGGCTACACCTTC.

This clone was counted a single time. The chain carries TRBV28 and TRBJ2-2, with D possibly TRBD1 on 7 matching bases. CDR1 and CDR2 (germline): MDHEN, SYDVKM. Trimming took off 5 bases at V and 7 bases at J, with 17 bases between the two ends. The CDR3 runs 15 residues. For the CDR3, the DNA is TGTGCCAGCAGTCCTAGCGACAGGGAGTTCGGGGAGCTGTTTTTT. Residues: CASSPSDREFGELFF.

CDR3 protein: CASSEAGRKGYTF. CDR3 bases: TGTGCCAGCAGCGAGGCGGGGCGTAAGGGCTACACCTTC. The J gene is TRBJ1-2, the V gene TRBV7-2; tentative D call: TRBD1 (5 bases). CDR1 and CDR2 from the germline V gene are SGHTA and FQGNSA. The CDR3 loop spans 13 amino acids. V gave up 5 bases and J gave up 8 bases, with 15 bases separating them.

This chain joins TRBV19 and TRBJ1-1, with TRBD1 identical over 7 bases. This CDR3 region has 14 residues. Germline V CDR1 and CDR2: LNHDA, SQIVND (reference sequence). The V gene end was trimmed by 3 bases and the J gene end by 8 bases; junction bases not matched to a gene: 9. CDR3 loop: CASSMGQRSFEAFF. In nucleotides, the CDR3 is TGTGCCAGTAGTATGGGACAGCGATCTTTCGAAGCTTTCTTT.